This TCR beta chain was identified in a study of CD8 T cells in Susac syndrome. Random hexamers primed reverse transcription of about 0.45 to 1 ug RNA. immunoSEQ multiplex PCR amplified TCR beta CDR3 across 54 Vbeta, 13 Jbeta. MiXCR, applied by TCRdb to the immunoSEQ multiplex PCR reads, yields one record per CDR3 protein. This table holds 65,000 to 80,000 distinct CDR3 sequences, 75% to 95% found once. Relapsing-remitting disease, either stable or active, was present in the multiple sclerosis controls, who were treatment-naive patients. This CDR3 has 15 amino acids. The V and J ends lost 5 bases and 7 bases, in that order; junction bases with no gene match: 5. Germline-derived CDR1 and CDR2 are SGHNT and YYREEE (reference sequence).

Material for sequencing was CD8+ T cells from PBMCs. The clonotype comes from a human donor with multiple sclerosis. The J gene is TRBJ2-1, the V gene TRBV5-4; 14 nucleotides line up with TRBD2. The CDR3 nucleotides read TGTGCCAGCAGGCCCGGGACTAGCGGGAGAAATGAGCAGTTCTTC. It encodes CASRPGTSGRNEQFF.